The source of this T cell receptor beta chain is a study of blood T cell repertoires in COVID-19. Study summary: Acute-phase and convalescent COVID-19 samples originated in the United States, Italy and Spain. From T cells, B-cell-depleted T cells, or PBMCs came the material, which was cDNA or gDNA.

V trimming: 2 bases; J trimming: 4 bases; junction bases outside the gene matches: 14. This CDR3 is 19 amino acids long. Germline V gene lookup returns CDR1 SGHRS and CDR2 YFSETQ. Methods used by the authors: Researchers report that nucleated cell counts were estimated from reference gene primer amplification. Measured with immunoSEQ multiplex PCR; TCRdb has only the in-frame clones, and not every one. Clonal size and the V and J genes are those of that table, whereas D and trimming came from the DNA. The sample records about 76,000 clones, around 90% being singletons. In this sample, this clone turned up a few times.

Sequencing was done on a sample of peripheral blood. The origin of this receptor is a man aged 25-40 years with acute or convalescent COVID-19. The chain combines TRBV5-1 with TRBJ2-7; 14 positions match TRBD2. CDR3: CASSLHLPGLAGEGYEQYF. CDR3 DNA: TGCGCCAGCAGCTTACACCTACCGGGACTAGCGGGAGAGGGTTACGAGCAGTACTTC.